The rows below give T cell receptor beta chains drawn from one sample of a study of cytomegalovirus exposure and HLA in healthy donors. Measured with immunoSEQ multiplex PCR; TCRdb has only the in-frame clones, and not every one. Altogether 96,000 or so clones are present, approximately 72% being singletons, with the ten largest covering around an eighth. Sequences were obtained from PBMCs. The origin of the receptors is a woman in her 70s in good health and CMV-seropositive. Each CDR3 is given with its conserved first and last residue. The D gene is left open where the match is weak. Clone size is given for some rows only: seen once, a few or many times, or a class if the clone is expanded.

NA	TRBV11-2	NA	TRBJ1-1	CASSSGGNTEAFF	TGTGCCAGCAGCTCGGGGGGGAACACTGAAGCTTTCTTT
NA	TRBV28	few	TRBJ1-1	CASSLVQGEAFF	TGTGCCAGCAGTTTAGTACAGGGTGAAGCTTTCTTT
TRBD2	TRBV10-3	NA	TRBJ2-7	CAISPGRGASTYEQYF	TGTGCCATCAGTCCCGGGAGGGGCGCCTCCACCTACGAGCAGTACTTC
NA	TRBV7-9	NA	TRBJ2-7	CASSLISAGLYF	TGTGCCAGCAGCTTAATCTCGGCAGGGCTGTACTTC
TRBD1	TRBV28	NA	TRBJ1-1	CASTPYDRGRRATEAFF	TGTGCCAGCACTCCCTACGACAGGGGGAGGAGGGCCACTGAAGCTTTCTTT
TRBD2	TRBV10-3	NA	TRBJ2-1	CAIRSAGGSYNEQFF	TGTGCCATCAGATCGGCGGGAGGCTCCTACAATGAGCAGTTCTTC
TRBD1	TRBV5-8	few	TRBJ2-1	CASSLGDRADGEQFF	TGTGCCAGCAGCTTGGGGGACAGGGCCGACGGTGAGCAGTTCTTC
NA	TRBV6-1	NA	TRBJ1-2	CASSEALATQFYGYTF	TGTGCCAGCAGTGAAGCGCTCGCAACACAGTTCTATGGCTACACCTTC
NA	TRBV10-3	few	TRBJ2-5	CAIRGDLQETQYF	TGTGCCATCAGGGGAGACCTCCAAGAGACCCAGTACTTC
NA	TRBV7-2	few	TRBJ2-7	CASSPRDRMSSYEQYF	TGTGCCAGCAGCCCGAGAGACAGGATGAGCTCCTACGAGCAGTACTTC
NA	TRBV6-5	NA	TRBJ2-7	CASSYSVRATKYEQYF	TGTGCCAGCAGTTACTCGGTACGGGCGACTAAATACGAGCAGTACTTC
NA	TRBV6-1	NA	TRBJ2-5	CASSVTGMGGRQETQYF	TGTGCCAGCAGTGTAACAGGGATGGGCGGTCGGCAAGAGACCCAGTACTTC
NA	TRBV5-1	few	TRBJ2-7	CASSPGQGLYEQYF	TGCGCCAGCAGTCCCGGACAGGGACTATACGAGCAGTACTTC
TRBD2	TRBV5-5	NA	TRBJ2-3	CASSSWTRPVDTQYF	TGTGCCAGCAGCTCCTGGACTAGGCCAGTAGATACGCAGTATTTT
TRBD1	TRBV6-1	NA	TRBJ2-3	CAVGRGLPDTQYF	TGTGCGGTGGGCAGGGGGCTTCCAGATACGCAGTATTTT
TRBD1	TRBV19	NA	TRBJ1-1	CASSIRDREAFF	TGTGCCAGTAGTATCCGGGACAGAGAAGCTTTCTTT